This T cell receptor (beta chain) was obtained from a study of identical twins. The study, taken as a whole, reports: Researchers caution that invariant MAIT and iNKT cells could partly confound zero-insertion analyses. Weaker excess sharing between twins was seen in beta out-of-frame sequences.

This clonotype was picked up many times. What it binds is not known. TCRdb reprocessed the 5' RACE reads with MiXCR, giving one entry per CDR3 protein. The sample yields 420,000 or so distinct CDR3 sequences, less than 20% seen once. Sequenced material: naive T cells sorted from blood. The sequence derives from a man aged 50-60 years in good health.

The CDR3 reads CARPGLAEETSYEQYF. The CDR3 DNA follows: TGTGCCAGACCGGGACTAGCGGAGGAGACCTCCTACGAGCAGTACTTC. The chain recombines TRBV27 with TRBJ2-7, with 11 bases matching TRBD2. The CDR3 extends over 16 amino acids. CDR1 MNHEY and CDR2 SMNVEV come from the germline V gene (reference sequence). Trimming cost V 9 bases and J 0 bases; bases outside gene matches: 10.